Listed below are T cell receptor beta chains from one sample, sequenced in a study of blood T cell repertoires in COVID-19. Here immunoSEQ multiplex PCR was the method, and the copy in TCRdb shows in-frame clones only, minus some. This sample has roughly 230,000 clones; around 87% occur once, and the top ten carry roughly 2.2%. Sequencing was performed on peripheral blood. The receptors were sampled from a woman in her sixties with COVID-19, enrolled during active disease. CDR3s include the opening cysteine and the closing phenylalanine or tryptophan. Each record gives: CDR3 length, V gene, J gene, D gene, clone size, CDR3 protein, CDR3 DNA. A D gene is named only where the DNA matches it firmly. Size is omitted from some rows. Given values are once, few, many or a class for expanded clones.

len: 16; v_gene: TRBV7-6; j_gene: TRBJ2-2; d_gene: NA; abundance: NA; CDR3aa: CASSSFRRANTGELFF; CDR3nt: TGTGCCAGCAGCTCCTTTAGACGGGCGAACACCGGGGAGCTGTTTTTT
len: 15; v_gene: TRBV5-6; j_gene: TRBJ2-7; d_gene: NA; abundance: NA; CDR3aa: CASSLEAGPTYEQYF; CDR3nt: TGTGCCAGCAGCTTGGAGGCAGGTCCTACCTACGAGCAGTACTTC
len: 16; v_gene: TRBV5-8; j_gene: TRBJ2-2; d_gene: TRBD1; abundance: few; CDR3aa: CASSLVWTGFPGELFF; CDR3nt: TGTGCCAGCAGCTTGGTGTGGACAGGGTTTCCCGGGGAGCTGTTTTTT
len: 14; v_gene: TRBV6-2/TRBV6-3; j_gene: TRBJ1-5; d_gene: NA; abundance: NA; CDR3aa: CASSSLTSNQPQHF; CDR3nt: TGTGCCAGCAGTTCCTTGACAAGCAATCAGCCCCAGCATTTT
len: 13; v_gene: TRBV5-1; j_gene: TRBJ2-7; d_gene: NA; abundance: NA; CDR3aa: CASSLVGSYEQYF; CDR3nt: TGCGCCAGCAGCTTGGTAGGGAGCTACGAGCAGTACTTC
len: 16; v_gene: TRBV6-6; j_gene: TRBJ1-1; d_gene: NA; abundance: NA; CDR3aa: CASSTRTDLANTEAFF; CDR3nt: TGTGCCAGCAGTACCCGGACAGATTTGGCGAACACTGAAGCTTTCTTT
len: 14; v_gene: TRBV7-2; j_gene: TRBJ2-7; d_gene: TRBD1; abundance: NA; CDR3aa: CASSWRTGAHEQYF; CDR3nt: TGTGCCAGCAGCTGGCGGACAGGGGCCCACGAGCAGTACTTC
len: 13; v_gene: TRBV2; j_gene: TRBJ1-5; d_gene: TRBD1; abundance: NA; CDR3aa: CASDRAANQPQHF; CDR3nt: TGTGCCAGCGACAGGGCTGCCAATCAGCCCCAGCATTTT
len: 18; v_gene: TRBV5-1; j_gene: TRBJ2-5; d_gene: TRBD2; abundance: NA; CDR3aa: CASSLLVGLAGDFETQYF; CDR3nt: TGCGCCAGCAGCTTGTTAGTCGGGCTAGCGGGTGATTTCGAGACCCAGTACTTC
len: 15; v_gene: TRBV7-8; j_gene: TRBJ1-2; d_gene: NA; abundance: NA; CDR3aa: CASSLASRTNYGYTF; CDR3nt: TGTGCCAGCAGCTTAGCTTCCAGGACTAACTATGGCTACACCTTC
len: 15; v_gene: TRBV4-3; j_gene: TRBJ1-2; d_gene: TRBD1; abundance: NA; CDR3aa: CASSRGTGGDYGYTF; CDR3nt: TGCGCCAGCAGCCGAGGGACAGGGGGCGACTATGGCTACACCTTC
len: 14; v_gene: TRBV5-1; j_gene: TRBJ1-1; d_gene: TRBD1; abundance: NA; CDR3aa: CASSLGGGPRTAFF; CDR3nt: TGCGCCAGCAGCTTGGGAGGGGGCCCCCGTACGGCTTTCTTT
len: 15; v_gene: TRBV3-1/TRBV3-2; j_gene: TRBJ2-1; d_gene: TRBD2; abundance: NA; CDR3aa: CASSQDSGGDNEQFF; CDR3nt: TGTGCCAGCAGCCAAGATAGCGGGGGGGACAATGAGCAGTTCTTC
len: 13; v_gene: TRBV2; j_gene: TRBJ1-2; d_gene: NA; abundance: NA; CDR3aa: CASTSGLSYGYTF; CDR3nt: TGTGCCAGCACCTCGGGACTCAGCTATGGCTACACCTTC
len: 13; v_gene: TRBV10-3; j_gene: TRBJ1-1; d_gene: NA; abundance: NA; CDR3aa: CAISRDMGTEAFF; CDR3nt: TGTGCCATCAGTCGGGACATGGGCACTGAAGCTTTCTTT
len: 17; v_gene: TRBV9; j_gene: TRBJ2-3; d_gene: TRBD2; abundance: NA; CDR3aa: CASSGQGTSGGTDTQYF; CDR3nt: TGTGCCAGCAGCGGTCAAGGGACTAGCGGGGGCACAGATACGCAGTATTTT
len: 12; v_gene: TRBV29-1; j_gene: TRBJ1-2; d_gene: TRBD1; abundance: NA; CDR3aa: CSVLGQDYGYTF; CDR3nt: TGCAGCGTGCTAGGACAGGACTATGGCTACACCTTC
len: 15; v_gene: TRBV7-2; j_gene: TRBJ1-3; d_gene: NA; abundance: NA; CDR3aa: CASSLGSGFRRTIYF; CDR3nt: TGTGCCAGCAGCTTAGGGTCCGGGTTCCGGCGAACCATATATTTT
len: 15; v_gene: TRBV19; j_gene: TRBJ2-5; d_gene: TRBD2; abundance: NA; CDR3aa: CASSLGLAGGETQYF; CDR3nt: TGTGCCAGTAGTCTGGGACTAGCGGGGGGAGAGACCCAGTACTTC
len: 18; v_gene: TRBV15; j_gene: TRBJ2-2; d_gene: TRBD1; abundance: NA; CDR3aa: CATSRDRLTGSVTGELFF; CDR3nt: TGTGCCACCAGCCGGGACAGGTTGACAGGATCTGTTACCGGGGAGCTGTTTTTT
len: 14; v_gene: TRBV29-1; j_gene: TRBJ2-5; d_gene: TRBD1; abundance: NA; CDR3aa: CSAARTGDQETQYF; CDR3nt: TGCAGCGCCGCCCGGACAGGGGACCAAGAGACCCAGTACTTC
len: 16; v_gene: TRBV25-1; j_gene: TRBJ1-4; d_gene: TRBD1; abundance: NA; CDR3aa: CASSPYAGTGNEKLFF; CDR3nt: TGTGCCAGCAGTCCTTACGCCGGGACAGGCAATGAAAAACTGTTTTTT
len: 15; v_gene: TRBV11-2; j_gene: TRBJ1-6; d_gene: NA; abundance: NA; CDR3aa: CASSLRETGYSPLHF; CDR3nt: TGTGCCAGCAGCCTTAGAGAGACAGGATATTCACCCCTCCACTTT
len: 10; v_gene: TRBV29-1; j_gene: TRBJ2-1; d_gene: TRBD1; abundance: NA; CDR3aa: CGSSGTGEVF; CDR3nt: TGCGGAAGTAGTGGGACAGGGGAAGTCTTC